The 15 T cell receptor beta chains listed next were all sequenced from one sample in a study of blood T cell repertoires in COVID-19. This table comes from immunoSEQ multiplex PCR, and its TCRdb copy is limited to in-frame clones, with some not included. The repertoire holds approximately 70,000 clones, with about 90% as singletons. Sequencing was performed on peripheral blood. The source of these receptors is a woman between 45 and 60 years old with COVID-19, enrolled during active disease.

This clone was detected only a few times. The chain carries TRBV19 and TRBJ2-7, with 10 nucleotides matching TRBD2. Trimming at V came to 3 bases and at J to 0 bases, leaving 2 bases not matched to a gene. The CDR3 is 15 residues long. Germline V gives CDR1 LNHDA, CDR2 SQIVND (reference sequence). CDR3 residues: CASSIGTSASYEQYF. In DNA, the CDR3 is TGTGCCAGTAGTATCGGGACTAGCGCCTCCTACGAGCAGTACTTC. Full variable domain (rest looked up from reference TRBV19 and TRBJ2-7): DGGITQSPKYLFRKEGQNVTLSCEQNLNHDAMYWYRQDPGQGLRLIYYSQIVNDFQKGDIAEGYSVSREKKESFPLTVTSAQKNPTAFYLCASSIGTSASYEQYFGPGTRLTVT.

The chain recombines TRBV6-6 with TRBJ2-2; D not certain. This CDR3 has 14 amino acids. Germline V gene sequence: CDR1 MNHNY, CDR2 SVGAGI (reference sequence). The germline V and J ends were trimmed by 3 bases and 4 bases, with 9 bases remaining between them. DNA of the CDR3: TGTGCCAGCAGTTATACTCAATCCACCGGGGAGCTGTTTTTT. Protein: CASSYTQSTGELFF.

This clone was detected a few times. The chain links TRBV5-1 to TRBJ2-5; D is possibly TRBD2 (7 bases). Germline CDR1 is SGHRS and CDR2 is YFSETQ. The CDR3 totals 14 residues. V was trimmed by 4 bases and J by 5 bases, leaving 15 bases between them. In DNA, the CDR3 is TGCGCCAGCAGCAGGTTGGGGGGGCAGGAGACCCAGTACTTC. It specifies CASSRLGGQETQYF.

The V gene is TRBV5-5, the J gene TRBJ1-2, with 8 positions matching TRBD1. The junction had 7 bases not matched to a gene; V was cut back by 2 bases and J by 4 bases. Germline CDR1 reads SGHKS; CDR2 reads YYEKEE (reference sequence). This CDR3 contains 15 residues. CDR3 nucleotide sequence: TGTGCCAGCAGCTTTGTTTCAGGGGGCCTCTATGGCTACACCTTC. This encodes CASSFVSGGLYGYTF.

About this clone: Within the sample, other DNA sequences also encode this same CDR3. The V call is TRBV6-1, the J call TRBJ2-7; D possibly corresponds to TRBD2 (6 bases). Trimming removed 3 bases from V and 5 bases from J, with 14 bases in between. Germline lookup yields CDR1 MNHNS and CDR2 SASEGT. The CDR3 sequence is 14 residues long. The CDR3 is CASSDPAGGDEQYF. CDR3 coding DNA: TGTGCCAGCAGTGACCCCGCTGGAGGGGACGAGCAGTACTTC.

The chain has TRBV7-9 and TRBJ1-1; TRBD1 matches 8 bases. After removal of 4 bases from V and 12 bases from J, the junction contained 13 bases not matched to a gene. Germline V gene lookup returns CDR1 SEHNR and CDR2 FQNEAQ (reference sequence). The CDR3 sequence is 14 residues long. The CDR3 nucleotides read TGTGCCAGCAGCTACCTTGGGGCCCAGGGGGCAACTTTCTTT. It yields the protein CASSYLGAQGATFF.

This rearrangement joins TRBV30 to TRBJ2-5; D is perhaps TRBD1 or TRBD2 (5 bases each). The length of the CDR3 is 10 residues. Germline CDR1 and CDR2: GTSNPN and SVGIG (reference sequence). The CDR3 DNA reads TGTGCTTGGGGGAGAGAGACCCAGTACTTC. Protein sequence: CAWGRETQYF.

The chain has TRBV2 and TRBJ2-3; possible D gene TRBD2, 5 bases. The V gene lost 6 bases and the J gene lost 0 bases, with 13 bases spanning the gap. CDR3 size: 15 residues. Germline V gives CDR1 SNHLY, CDR2 FYNNEI. The CDR3 nucleotides read TGTGCCAGCAGGGGGAAGCGGACTAGCACAGATACGCAGTATTTT. Its translation is CASRGKRTSTDTQYF.

The rearrangement joins TRBV10-3 to TRBJ2-2; unclear D gene. The CDR3 sequence is 13 residues long. The V and J ends lost 4 bases and 2 bases respectively, with 5 bases between them. Per the germline V gene, CDR1 is ENHRY and CDR2 is SYGVKD. Written as DNA, the CDR3 is TGTGCCATCAGTGCAGGAAACACCGGGGAGCTGTTTTTT. This encodes CAISAGNTGELFF.

CDR3 nucleotides: TGTGCCTGGAGTACGCCCTGGGAGGGAAAAAGCGAGCAGTACTTC. Amino acid sequence: CAWSTPWEGKSEQYF. The gene calls are TRBV30 and TRBJ2-7; 7 bases are a match to TRBD2. The CDR3 totals 15 residues. V lost 2 bases to trimming and J lost 6 bases; unmatched junction nucleotides: 13. Germline CDR1 reads GTSNPN; CDR2 reads SVGIG (reference sequence).

This clone was counted a few times. This chain connects TRBV6-5 to TRBJ1-1, with D tentatively TRBD1 (5 bases). Trimming shortened V by 7 bases and J by 1 base, and 13 bases separated the two germline ends. This CDR3 is built from 14 residues. The germline CDR1 and CDR2 sequences are MNHEY and SVGAGI. The CDR3: CASTGGGRNTEAFF. CDR3 coding DNA: TGTGCCAGCACTGGGGGGGGGAGGAACACTGAAGCTTTCTTT.

The chain carries TRBV4-1 and TRBJ2-5, with 8 bases matching TRBD2. J lost 0 bases, V lost 1 base, and 4 bases had no gene match. Germline values: CDR1 MGHRA, CDR2 YSYEKL. CDR3 size: 16 residues. The CDR3 sequence: CASSQGPSGYQETQYF. Written as DNA, the CDR3 is TGCGCCAGCAGCCAAGGGCCTAGCGGGTACCAAGAGACCCAGTACTTC.

This clone was seen a single time. V gene TRBV3-1 (or the pseudogene TRBV3-2) combines with J gene TRBJ2-7; D is possibly TRBD2 (5 bases). Germline-derived CDR1 and CDR2 are LGHDT and YNNKEL (reference sequence). V was cut by 4 bases and J by 2 bases, with 12 bases left in between. The CDR3 totals 14 residues. CDR3 in DNA: TGTGCCAGCAGCCGAGGGAGTTCCACCTACGAGCAGTACTTC. It translates to CASSRGSSTYEQYF.

Only one count was recorded for this clone. V gene TRBV29-1 combines with J gene TRBJ1-1; D gene ambiguous. The length of the CDR3 is 12 residues. Per the germline V gene, CDR1 is SQVTM and CDR2 is ANQGSEA. V was cut by 6 bases and J by 4 bases, with 12 bases left in between. CDR3 in amino acids: CSVELPGTEAFF. CDR3 coding DNA: TGCAGCGTCGAGCTTCCGGGCACTGAAGCTTTCTTT.

V gene TRBV30 combines with J gene TRBJ1-6, with unresolved D. V was clipped by 4 bases and J by 0 bases, with 10 bases between them. Germline V lookup: CDR1 GTSNPN, CDR2 SVGIG (reference sequence). CDR3 size: 15 residues. The CDR3 sequence is CAWTISSSYNSPLHF. CDR3 bases: TGTGCCTGGACCATCTCGAGCTCCTATAATTCACCCCTCCACTTT.